This T cell receptor (beta chain) appears in the sequencing data of a study of graft-versus-host responses after intestinal transplantation. Study-level background: All recipients were transplanted with multivisceral, liver-intestinal, or isolated intestinal grafts. Anti-thymocyte globulin was used for induction in all recipients, who then took tacrolimus and steroids for 3 to 4 years.

The V gene end was trimmed by 1 base and the J gene end by 2 bases; junction bases not matched to a gene: 6. The CDR3 spans 16 residues. Germline CDR1 is LGHNA and CDR2 is YNFKEQ. General observations from the study: High graft-versus-host to host-versus-graft clonal ratios were found in allografts of patients who had graft-donor T cell macrochimerism. Levels of circulating GvH clones at their peak were associated with early post-transplant HvG declines.

This clone was found once. The antigen remains unidentified. TCRdb keeps only in-frame clones here, not all; method: immunoSEQ multiplex PCR. The sample lists approximately 82,000 clones; roughly 93% were seen once. This TCR was sampled from a human donor who was the organ donor for an intestinal transplant. The rearrangement links TRBV4-2 to TRBJ1-2; 8 nucleotides line up with TRBD1. Sequencing was performed on unstimulated CD8+ T cells sorted from spleen or lymph node cells, taken before transplant. In nucleotides, the CDR3 is TGTGCCAGCAGCCAAGTTTCAAGGACAGGGAACTATGGCTACACCTTC. Translating gives CASSQVSRTGNYGYTF.